Reported below is one TCR beta chain. The antigen is undetermined. J was trimmed by 2 bases and V by 6 bases; bases with no gene match: 10. Germline lookup yields CDR1 SGHDT and CDR2 YYEEEE. CDR3 length equals 16 residues. Measured with immunoSEQ multiplex PCR; TCRdb has only the in-frame clones, and not every one. The top ten clones hold about 15% of a sample with several thousand clones, about 79% of them seen once. This sample was included in a study of T cells and Merkel cell carcinoma outcomes. The study, taken as a whole, reports: Merkel cell carcinoma outcomes were reportedly predicted by repertoire and T-cell density.

The TCR originated in a human donor with Merkel cell carcinoma. The rearrangement uses TRBV5-6 and TRBJ2-3, with TRBD1 matching 9 bases. Sequencing was performed on tumor tissue from Merkel cell carcinoma. CDR3 DNA sequence: TGTGCCAGCAAGTCCTTAGGGACAGGGTTCACAGATACGCAGTATTTT. It translates to CASKSLGTGFTDTQYF.